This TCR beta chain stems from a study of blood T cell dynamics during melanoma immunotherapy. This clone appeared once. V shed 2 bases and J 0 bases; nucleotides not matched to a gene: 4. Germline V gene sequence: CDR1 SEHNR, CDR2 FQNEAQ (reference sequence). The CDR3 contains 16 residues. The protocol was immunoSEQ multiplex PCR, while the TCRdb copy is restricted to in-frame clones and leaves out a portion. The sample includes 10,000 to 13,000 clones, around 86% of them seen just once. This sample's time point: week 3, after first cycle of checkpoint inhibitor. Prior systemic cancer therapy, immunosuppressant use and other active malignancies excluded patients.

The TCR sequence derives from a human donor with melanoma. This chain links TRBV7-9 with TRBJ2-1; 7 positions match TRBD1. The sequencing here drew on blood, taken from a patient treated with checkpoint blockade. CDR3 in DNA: TGTGCCAGCAGCTTAACGGGACAGATCTCCTACAATGAGCAGTTCTTC. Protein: CASSLTGQISYNEQFF. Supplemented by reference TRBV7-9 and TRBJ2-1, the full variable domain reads DTGVSQNPRHKITKRGQNVTFRCDPISEHNRLYWYRQTLGQGPEFLTYFQNEAQLEKSRLLSDRFSAERPKGSFSTLEIQRTEQGDSAMYLCASSLTGQISYNEQFFGPGTRLTVL.